This entry lists 29 T cell receptor beta chains sequenced from one sample in a study of OX40 agonist ivuxolimab in advanced cancers. TCRdb keeps only in-frame clones here, not all; method: immunoSEQ multiplex PCR. Of 77,000 or so clones detected, more than 90% appear once; the ten largest clones hold about 0.35%. Sequences were derived from CD4+ or CD8+ T cells sorted from blood, sampled in a trial of the OX40 agonist ivuxolimab. The receptor source for this set is an adult with an advanced solid tumor such as melanoma, head and neck, liver or kidney cancer.

The chain couples TRBV21-1 to TRBJ2-1; no check of the table's D call, TRBD1, against the DNA was made. TRBV21-1 is classified as a pseudogene. This CDR3 spans 16 amino acids. CDR3 DNA: TGTGCCAGCAGTACAAAAGTACACCATTCCGACAATGAGCAGTTCTTC. Encoded protein: CASSTKVHHSDNEQFF.

The chain recombines TRBV7-2 with TRBJ2-1; D may be TRBD1 (6 bases). The CDR3 is made up of 13 amino acids. Germline values: CDR1 SGHTA, CDR2 FQGNSA. V dropped 5 bases and J dropped 9 bases, with 14 bases sitting between them. The DNA of the CDR3 is TGTGCCAGCAGCCTGAGACAGGTCGGTGAGCAGTTCTTC. This translates into CASSLRQVGEQFF.

The chain links TRBV6-5 to TRBJ2-1; D may be TRBD1 (6 bases). V lost 3 bases and J lost 4, with 7 bases in between. Per the germline V gene, CDR1 is MNHEY and CDR2 is SVGAGI. The CDR3 totals 13 residues. The CDR3 DNA reads as TGTGCCAGCAGTTATGACAGGTACAATGAGCAGTTCTTC. Encoded protein: CASSYDRYNEQFF.

The gene calls are TRBV6-6 and TRBJ2-5; D ambiguous. Germline V gene lookup returns CDR1 MNHNY and CDR2 SVGAGI (reference sequence). The CDR3 sequence is 11 residues long. Trimming took 6 bases from V and 1 from J, leaving 3 bases between them. CDR3 bases: TGTGCCAGCAGGGGCCAAGAGACCCAGTACTTC. Its protein product is CASRGQETQYF.

This clone occurred once. The CDR3 DNA is TGTGCCAGCAGAGACCAATACTGGGGGGAGCTGTTTTTT. Translating it yields CASRDQYWGELFF. This sequence joins TRBV2 and TRBJ2-2; D gene uncertain. This CDR3 region has 13 residues. Germline V lookup: CDR1 SNHLY, CDR2 FYNNEI. Trimming removed 6 bases at V and 8 bases at J, with 13 bases between.

This rearrangement joins TRBV5-4 to TRBJ2-1; tentatively, D is TRBD1 or TRBD2 (5 bases each). The CDR3 consists of 14 residues. The ends were cut back, 2 bases at V and 2 bases at J, with 8 bases in the middle. Germline V CDR1 and CDR2: SGHNT, YYREEE (reference sequence). Here the CDR3 reads CASSLTGPYNEQFF. The CDR3 DNA reads as TGTGCCAGCAGCTTAACGGGACCCTACAATGAGCAGTTCTTC. Variable domain in full (rest from reference TRBV5-4 and TRBJ2-1): ETGVTQSPTHLIKTRGQQVTLRCSSQSGHNTVSWYQQALGQGPQFIFQYYREEENGRGNFPPRFSGLQFPNYSSELNVNALELDDSALYLCASSLTGPYNEQFFGPGTRLTVL.

This clone appeared once. This chain connects TRBV10-3 to TRBJ1-1; 8 bases agree with TRBD1. Per germline, CDR1 ENHRY and CDR2 SYGVKD. The junction had 12 bases not matched to a gene; V was cut back by 6 bases and J by 3 bases. The CDR3 totals 16 residues. The CDR3 loop is CAISKRDRGVDTEAFF. The CDR3 bases are TGTGCCATCAGCAAACGAGACAGGGGAGTCGACACTGAAGCTTTCTTT.

The chain uses TRBV5-6 and TRBJ2-7; TRBD1 is a possible D gene (6 bases). The germline V gene has CDR1 SGHDT and CDR2 YYEEEE. This CDR3 comprises 13 residues. V lost 4 bases and J lost 3, with 11 bases in between. CDR3 sequence: CASSPGVGYEQYF. The CDR3 DNA sequence: TGTGCCAGCAGCCCAGGGGTTGGCTACGAGCAGTACTTC.

This clone was counted a single time. V gene TRBV19 combines with J gene TRBJ1-1; perhaps TRBD1 as D (5 bases). CDR3 size: 14 residues. The germline V gene has CDR1 LNHDA and CDR2 SQIVND (reference sequence). Trimming took off 8 bases at V and 1 base at J, with 14 bases between the two ends. In DNA, the CDR3 is TGTGCCAGTGATGCAGGGATAAAGAACACTGAAGCTTTCTTT. Translation: CASDAGIKNTEAFF. Full variable domain (remainder filled in from reference TRBV19 and TRBJ1-1): DGGITQSPKYLFRKEGQNVTLSCEQNLNHDAMYWYRQDPGQGLRLIYYSQIVNDFQKGDIAEGYSVSREKKESFPLTVTSAQKNPTAFYLCASDAGIKNTEAFFGQGTRLTVV.

A few counts support this clone. The J gene is TRBJ1-5, the V gene TRBV28; D remains unclear. CDR1 MDHEN and CDR2 SYDVKM come from the germline V gene. The CDR3 covers 13 residues. Between the trimmed V and J ends, which lost 3 bases and 3 bases, there was a span of 6 bases. The CDR3: CASSFSYNQPQHF. In nucleotides, the CDR3 is TGTGCCAGCAGTTTCAGTTACAATCAGCCCCAGCATTTT.

This CDR3 reads CASSERGQGIGGYTF. The CDR3 DNA is TGTGCCAGCAGTGAGCGGGGACAGGGGATCGGTGGCTACACCTTC. The chain uses TRBV6-1 and TRBJ1-2, with TRBD1 matching over 10 bases. With V trimmed by 3 bases and J by 7 bases, 8 bases remained unmatched. Germline CDR1 MNHNS, CDR2 SASEGT. The CDR3 runs 15 residues.

The chain employs TRBV7-2 and TRBJ2-1; TRBD2 agrees at 7 bases. Looked up from germline, CDR1 is SGHTA and CDR2 is FQGNSA. The CDR3 runs 16 residues. The V segment lost 5 bases and the J segment 2 bases; nucleotides outside the gene matches: 9. CDR3 bases: TGTGCCAGCAGCATCAAGAGCGGGAACGCCTACAATGAGCAGTTCTTC. This gives the protein CASSIKSGNAYNEQFF.

This chain connects TRBV6-6 to TRBJ2-1, with D tentatively TRBD1 or TRBD2 (8 bases each). V was trimmed by 5 bases and J by 3 bases, leaving 17 bases between them. Germline assignment: CDR1 MNHNY and CDR2 SVGAGI (reference sequence). CDR3 length: 16 residues. CDR3 coding DNA: TGTGCCAGCAGTCTACAGGGGGGGACTAGCTACAATGAGCAGTTCTTC. This codes for CASSLQGGTSYNEQFF.

This clone was observed once. CDR3 sequence: CASSEEPAANEQYF. In DNA form, the CDR3 reads TGTGCCAGTAGCGAGGAGCCCGCGGCCAACGAGCAGTACTTC. The chain has TRBV19 and TRBJ2-7; no clear D. The CDR3 loop spans 14 amino acids. V shed 6 bases and J shed 5 bases, with 17 bases lying between them. Germline CDR1 and CDR2: LNHDA and SQIVND (reference sequence).

The rearrangement joins TRBV27 to TRBJ1-6; 9 bases line up with TRBD1. Germline V gene lookup returns CDR1 MNHEY and CDR2 SMNVEV (reference sequence). J was trimmed by 6 bases and V by 0 bases; bases with no gene match: 9. CDR3 size: 18 residues. The CDR3 DNA is TGTGCCAGCAGTTTATCGGCACCACAGGGGGCTAGTAATTCACCCCTCCACTTT. Translation gives CASSLSAPQGASNSPLHF.

The chain combines TRBV12-5 with TRBJ2-7, with TRBD1 identical over 10 bases. Germline V CDR1 and CDR2: LGHNT, FRNRAP. The CDR3 has 16 amino acids. With V trimmed by 5 bases and J by 1 base, 8 bases remained unmatched. The CDR3 DNA is TGTGCTAGTGGTCTCGGGACAGGGGCCGCATCCTACGAGCAGTACTTC. It encodes CASGLGTGAASYEQYF. The whole variable domain, filled in from reference TRBV12-5 and TRBJ2-7, reads DARVTQTPRHKVTEMGQEVTMRCQPILGHNTVFWYRQTMMQGLELLAYFRNRAPLDDSGMPKDRFSAEMPDATLATLKIQPSEPRDSAVYFCASGLGTGAASYEQYFGPGTRLTVT.

The rearrangement links TRBV5-1 to TRBJ1-1, with 7 bases fitting TRBD1. V trimming: 4 bases; J trimming: 1 base; junction bases outside the gene matches: 7. The CDR3 runs 15 residues. CDR1 and CDR2 (germline): SGHRS, YFSETQ. Here the CDR3 reads CASSLQGMGNTEAFF. The CDR3 DNA is TGCGCCAGCAGCCTACAGGGGATGGGGAACACTGAAGCTTTCTTT.

This clone was seen only a few times. The genes are TRBV5-6 and TRBJ2-2; D is uncertain. CDR1 is SGHDT and CDR2 is YYEEEE in the germline V gene. V lost 0 bases and J lost 1, with 7 bases in between. The CDR3 runs 15 residues. The CDR3 DNA reads as TGTGCCAGCAGCTTGGTAAACAAGAACACCGGGGAGCTGTTTTTT. It translates to CASSLVNKNTGELFF.

The chain is built from TRBV18 and TRBJ1-5; TRBD1 aligns across 8 bases. This CDR3 comprises 16 residues. V lost 1 base and J lost 4; bases outside the gene matches: 6. Germline lookup yields CDR1 KGHSH and CDR2 LQKENI. The CDR3 region is CASSPRNRGDNQPQHF. CDR3 coding DNA: TGTGCCAGCTCACCACGCAACAGGGGGGATAATCAGCCCCAGCATTTT.

The chain couples TRBV27 to TRBJ2-7; no clear D. CDR3 length equals 13 residues. Germline V CDR1 and CDR2: MNHEY, SMNVEV (reference sequence). V lost 3 bases to trimming and J lost 5 bases, with 11 bases between them. CDR3 DNA sequence: TGTGCCAGCAGTTTGGTTTTTGGAAACGAGCAGTACTTC. Amino acid sequence: CASSLVFGNEQYF.

The chain recombines TRBV30 with TRBJ2-3; perhaps D is TRBD1 or TRBD2 (6 bases each). Trimming shortened V by 5 bases and J by 3 bases, and 15 bases separated the two germline ends. CDR1 and CDR2 (germline): GTSNPN, SVGIG (reference sequence). The CDR3 covers 14 residues. CDR3 DNA sequence: TGTGCCTGGGGCGGGGAAGGGGGAACAGATACGCAGTATTTT. Protein product: CAWGGEGGTDTQYF.

The chain employs TRBV7-2 and TRBJ2-4; D is undetermined. This CDR3 spans 13 amino acids. Germline V gives CDR1 SGHTA, CDR2 FQGNSA. V lost 5 bases and J 2 bases, leaving 7 bases between the germline ends. The CDR3 bases are TGTGCCAGCAGCCCCCCTTCCAAAAACATTCAGTACTTC. It specifies CASSPPSKNIQYF.

About this clone itself: A junction end diverges from the germline sequence, so it may reflect a read error. The chain combines TRBV5-4 with TRBJ2-1; 9 bases are a match to TRBD2. Looked up from germline, CDR1 is SGHNT and CDR2 is YYREEE (reference sequence). This CDR3 has 17 amino acids. The CDR3 here is CASSPPSSGSPGERWVF. CDR3 nucleotides: TGTGCCAGCAGCCCTCCGAGTAGCGGGAGTCCGGGGGAGCGCTGGGTCTTC.

The gene calls are TRBV5-1 and TRBJ2-5; possibly TRBD1 for D (5 bases). V was shortened by 0 bases and J by 5 bases, with 14 bases between the two germline ends. The CDR3 runs 15 residues. From germline, CDR1 is SGHRS and CDR2 YFSETQ. CDR3 sequence reads: CASSLEGIKGETQYF. For the CDR3, the DNA is TGCGCCAGCAGCTTGGAGGGGATCAAGGGGGAGACCCAGTACTTC. Full variable domain (rest looked up from reference TRBV5-1 and TRBJ2-5): KAGVTQTPRYLIKTRGQQVTLSCSPISGHRSVSWYQQTPGQGLQFLFEYFSETQRNKGNFPGRFSGRQFSNSRSEMNVSTLELGDSALYLCASSLEGIKGETQYFGPGTRLLVL.

In its sample, this clone was seen a few times. CDR3 in DNA: TGTGCCAGCAGCCGACCGGGGGGAGGCTACACCTTC. It specifies CASSRPGGGYTF. The rearrangement links TRBV28 to TRBJ1-2, with D possibly TRBD1 on 5 matching bases. V was shortened by 6 bases and J by 8 bases, with 13 bases between the two germline ends. CDR1 is MDHEN, CDR2 SYDVKM, per germline. The CDR3 has 12 amino acids.

The gene calls are TRBV30 and TRBJ2-1; TRBD2 matches 9 bases. The CDR3 has 15 residues. J gave up 0 bases and V 4 bases, and 4 bases lay outside the gene matches. Germline CDR1 reads GTSNPN; CDR2 reads SVGIG (reference sequence). CDR3 in DNA: TGTGCCTGGACCCTAGCGGGGAGCTCCTACAATGAGCAGTTCTTC. Its protein product is CAWTLAGSSYNEQFF.

As to this clone: The junction and the germline gene differ at one end; a read error may be behind it. The chain couples TRBV6-5 to TRBJ2-2; tentatively, D is TRBD1 (5 bases). In germline, CDR1 is MNHEY, CDR2 SVGAGI. The CDR3 is 14 amino acids. CDR3 sequence (DNA): TGTGTCAGCAGATTAGGACAGAACACCGGGGAGCTGTTTTTT. Amino acids: CVSRLGQNTGELFF.

This clone was detected only once. The rearrangement links TRBV5-1 to TRBJ1-4, with a possible D match to TRBD1 (6 bases). CDR1 SGHRS and CDR2 YFSETQ come from the germline V gene. V lost 5 bases and J 5 bases, leaving 16 bases between the germline ends. CDR3 size: 15 residues. This chain's CDR3 is CASSSGTSLNEKLFF. CDR3 DNA sequence: TGCGCCAGCAGTTCGGGGACAAGTCTAAATGAAAAACTGTTTTTT.

This rearrangement joins TRBV11-3 to TRBJ2-2, with D perhaps given as TRBD1 or TRBD2 (5 bases each). CDR1 is SGHNT and CDR2 is YENEEA in the germline V gene. V shed 5 bases and J shed 0 bases, with 13 bases lying between them. This CDR3 has 16 residues. This CDR3 is CASSPGTTANTGELFF. Written as DNA, the CDR3 is TGTGCCAGCAGCCCCGGGACGACAGCGAACACCGGGGAGCTGTTTTTT.